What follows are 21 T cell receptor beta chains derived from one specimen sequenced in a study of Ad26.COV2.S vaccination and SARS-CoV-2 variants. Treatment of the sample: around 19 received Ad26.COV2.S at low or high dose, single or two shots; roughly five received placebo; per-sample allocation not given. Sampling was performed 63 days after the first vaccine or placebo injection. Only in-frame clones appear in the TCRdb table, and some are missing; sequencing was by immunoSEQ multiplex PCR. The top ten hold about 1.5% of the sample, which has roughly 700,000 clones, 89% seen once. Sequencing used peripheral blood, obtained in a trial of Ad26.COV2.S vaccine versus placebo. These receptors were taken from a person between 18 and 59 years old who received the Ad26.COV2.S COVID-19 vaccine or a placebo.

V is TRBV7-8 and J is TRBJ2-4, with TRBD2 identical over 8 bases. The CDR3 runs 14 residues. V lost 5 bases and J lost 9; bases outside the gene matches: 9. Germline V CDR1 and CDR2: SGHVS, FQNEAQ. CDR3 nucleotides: TGTGCCAGCAGCCCAGTGGAAACTAGCGGCATTCAGTACTTC. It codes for CASSPVETSGIQYF.

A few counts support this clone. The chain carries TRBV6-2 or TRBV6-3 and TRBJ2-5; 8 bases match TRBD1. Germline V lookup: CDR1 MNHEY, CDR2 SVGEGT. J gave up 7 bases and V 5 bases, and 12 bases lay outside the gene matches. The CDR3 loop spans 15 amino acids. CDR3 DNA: TGTGCCAGCAGTGGGCCCGGACAGGGAGTTTGGACCCAGTACTTC. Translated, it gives CASSGPGQGVWTQYF.

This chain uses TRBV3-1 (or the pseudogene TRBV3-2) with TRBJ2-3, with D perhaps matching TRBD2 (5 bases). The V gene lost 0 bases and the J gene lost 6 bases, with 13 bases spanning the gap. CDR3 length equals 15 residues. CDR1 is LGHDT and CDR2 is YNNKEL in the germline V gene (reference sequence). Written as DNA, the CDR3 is TGTGCCAGCAGCCAAGATGGGCTAGCTGGGGATACGCAGTATTTT. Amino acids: CASSQDGLAGDTQYF.

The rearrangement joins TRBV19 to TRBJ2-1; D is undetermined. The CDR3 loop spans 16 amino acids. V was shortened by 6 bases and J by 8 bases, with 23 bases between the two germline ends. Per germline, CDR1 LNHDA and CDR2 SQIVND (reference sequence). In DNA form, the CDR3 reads TGTGCCAGTAGCCGCACCTTGGGTGCCCCGAGCCATGAGCAGTTCTTC. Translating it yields CASSRTLGAPSHEQFF.

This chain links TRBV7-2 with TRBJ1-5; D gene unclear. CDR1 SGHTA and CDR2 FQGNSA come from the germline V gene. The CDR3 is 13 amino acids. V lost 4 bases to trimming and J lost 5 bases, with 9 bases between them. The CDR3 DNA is TGTGCCAGCAGCTCAGCCAGCCATCAGCCCCAGCATTTT. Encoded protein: CASSSASHQPQHF.

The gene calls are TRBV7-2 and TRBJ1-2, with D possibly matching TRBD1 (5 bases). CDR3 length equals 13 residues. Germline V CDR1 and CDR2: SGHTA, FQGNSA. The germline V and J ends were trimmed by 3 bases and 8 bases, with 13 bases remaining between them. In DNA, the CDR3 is TGTGCCAGCAGCTTTCCAGGGCGAGGAGGCTACACCTTC. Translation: CASSFPGRGGYTF.

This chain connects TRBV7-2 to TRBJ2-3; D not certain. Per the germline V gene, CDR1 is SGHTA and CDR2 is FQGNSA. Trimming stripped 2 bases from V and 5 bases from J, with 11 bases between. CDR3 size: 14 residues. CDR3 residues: CASSLFSVKDTQYF. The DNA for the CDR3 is TGTGCCAGCAGCTTATTTTCAGTGAAAGATACGCAGTATTTT.

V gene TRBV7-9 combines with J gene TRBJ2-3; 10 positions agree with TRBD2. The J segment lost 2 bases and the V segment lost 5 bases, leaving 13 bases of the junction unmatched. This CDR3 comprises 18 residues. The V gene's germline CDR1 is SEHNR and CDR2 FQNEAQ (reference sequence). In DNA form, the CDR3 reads TGTGCCAGCAGCACCCGAACCGGACTAGCGGAAATCACAGATACGCAGTATTTT. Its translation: CASSTRTGLAEITDTQYF.

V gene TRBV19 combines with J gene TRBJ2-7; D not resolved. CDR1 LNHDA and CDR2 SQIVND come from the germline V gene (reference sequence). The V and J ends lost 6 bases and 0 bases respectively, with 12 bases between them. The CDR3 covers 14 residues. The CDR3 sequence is CASSTLSSSYEQYF. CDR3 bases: TGTGCCAGTAGCACCCTGTCGAGCTCCTACGAGCAGTACTTC.

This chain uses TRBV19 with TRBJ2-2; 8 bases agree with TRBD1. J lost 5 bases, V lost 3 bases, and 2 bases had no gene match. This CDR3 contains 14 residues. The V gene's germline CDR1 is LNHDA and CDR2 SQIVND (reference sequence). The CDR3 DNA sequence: TGTGCCAGTAGTATTACAGGGGGAACCGGGGAGCTGTTTTTT. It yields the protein CASSITGGTGELFF.

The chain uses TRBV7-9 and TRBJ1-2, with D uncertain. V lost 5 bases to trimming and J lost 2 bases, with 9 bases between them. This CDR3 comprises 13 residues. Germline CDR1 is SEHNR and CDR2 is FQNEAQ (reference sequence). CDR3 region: CASSPAGNYGYTF. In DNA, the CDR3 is TGTGCCAGCAGCCCCGCCGGGAACTATGGCTACACCTTC.

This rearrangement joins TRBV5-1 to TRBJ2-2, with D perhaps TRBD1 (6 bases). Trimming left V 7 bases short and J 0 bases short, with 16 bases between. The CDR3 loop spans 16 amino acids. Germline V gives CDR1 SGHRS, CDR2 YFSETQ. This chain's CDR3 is CASHTTGTTNTGELFF. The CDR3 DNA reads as TGCGCCAGCCACACCACCGGGACAACGAACACCGGGGAGCTGTTTTTT.

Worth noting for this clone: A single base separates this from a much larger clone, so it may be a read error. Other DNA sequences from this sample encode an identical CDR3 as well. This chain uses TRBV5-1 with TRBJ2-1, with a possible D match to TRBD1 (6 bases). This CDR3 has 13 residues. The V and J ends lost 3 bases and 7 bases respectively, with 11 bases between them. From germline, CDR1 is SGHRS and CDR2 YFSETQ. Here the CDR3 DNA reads TGCGCCAGCAGCTCTGGACAGACTAATGAGCAGTTCTTC. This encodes CASSSGQTNEQFF.

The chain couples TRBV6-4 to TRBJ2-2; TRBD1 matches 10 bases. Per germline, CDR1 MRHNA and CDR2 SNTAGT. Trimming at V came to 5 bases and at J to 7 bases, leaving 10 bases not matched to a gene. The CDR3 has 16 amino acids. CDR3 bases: TGTGCCAGCAGTACTCGGGACAGGGGCCATGACGGGGAGCTGTTTTTT. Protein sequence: CASSTRDRGHDGELFF.

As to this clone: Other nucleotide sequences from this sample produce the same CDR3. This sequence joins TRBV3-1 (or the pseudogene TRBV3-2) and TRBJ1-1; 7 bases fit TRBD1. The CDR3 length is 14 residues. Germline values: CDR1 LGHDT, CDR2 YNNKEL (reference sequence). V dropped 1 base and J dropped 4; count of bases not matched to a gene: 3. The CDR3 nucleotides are TGTGCCAGCAGCCAAGGCGACAGGGCCACTGAAGCTTTCTTT. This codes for CASSQGDRATEAFF.

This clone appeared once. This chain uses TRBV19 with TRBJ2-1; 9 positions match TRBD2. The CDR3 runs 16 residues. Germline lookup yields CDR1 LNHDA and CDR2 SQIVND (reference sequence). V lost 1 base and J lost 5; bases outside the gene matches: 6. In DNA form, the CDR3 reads TGTGCCAGTAGTATAGGACTGGCGGGGGGGAACAATGAGCAGTTCTTC. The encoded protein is CASSIGLAGGNNEQFF.

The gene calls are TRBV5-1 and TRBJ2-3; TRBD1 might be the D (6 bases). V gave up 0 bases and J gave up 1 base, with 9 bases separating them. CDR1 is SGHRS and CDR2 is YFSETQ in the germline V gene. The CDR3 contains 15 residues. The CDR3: CASSLGGPGTDTQYF. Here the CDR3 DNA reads TGCGCCAGCAGCTTGGGGGGGCCGGGCACAGATACGCAGTATTTT.

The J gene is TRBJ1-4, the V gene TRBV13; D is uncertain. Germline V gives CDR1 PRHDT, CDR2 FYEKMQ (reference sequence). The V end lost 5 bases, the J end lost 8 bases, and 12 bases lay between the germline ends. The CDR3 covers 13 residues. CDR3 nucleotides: TGTGCCAGCAGCCCACCAGGAGAAGAAAAACTGTTTTTT. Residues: CASSPPGEEKLFF.

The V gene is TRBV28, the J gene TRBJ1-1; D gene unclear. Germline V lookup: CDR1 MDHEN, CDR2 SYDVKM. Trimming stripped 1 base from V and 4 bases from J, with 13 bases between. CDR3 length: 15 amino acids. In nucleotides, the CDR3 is TGTGCCAGCAGTTTATCCTCCCGGGCCGCCACTGAAGCTTTCTTT. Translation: CASSLSSRAATEAFF. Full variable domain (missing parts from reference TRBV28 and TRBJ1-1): DVKVTQSSRYLVKRTGEKVFLECVQDMDHENMFWYRQDPGLGLRLIYFSYDVKMKEKGDIPEGYSVSREKKERFSLILESASTNQTSMYLCASSLSSRAATEAFFGQGTRLTVV.

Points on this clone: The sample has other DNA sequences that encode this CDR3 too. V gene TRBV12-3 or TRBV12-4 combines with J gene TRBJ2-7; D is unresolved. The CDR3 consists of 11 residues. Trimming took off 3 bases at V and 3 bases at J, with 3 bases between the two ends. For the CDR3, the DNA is TGTGCCAGCAGTTTCGGCTACGAGCAGTACTTC. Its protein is CASSFGYEQYF.

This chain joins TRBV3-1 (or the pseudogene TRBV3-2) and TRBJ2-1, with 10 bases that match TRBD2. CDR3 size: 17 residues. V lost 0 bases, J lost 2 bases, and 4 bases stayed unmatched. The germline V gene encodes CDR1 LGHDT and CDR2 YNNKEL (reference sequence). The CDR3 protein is CASSQESSGGAYNEQFF. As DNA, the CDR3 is TGTGCCAGCAGCCAAGAGTCGAGCGGGGGGGCCTACAATGAGCAGTTCTTC.